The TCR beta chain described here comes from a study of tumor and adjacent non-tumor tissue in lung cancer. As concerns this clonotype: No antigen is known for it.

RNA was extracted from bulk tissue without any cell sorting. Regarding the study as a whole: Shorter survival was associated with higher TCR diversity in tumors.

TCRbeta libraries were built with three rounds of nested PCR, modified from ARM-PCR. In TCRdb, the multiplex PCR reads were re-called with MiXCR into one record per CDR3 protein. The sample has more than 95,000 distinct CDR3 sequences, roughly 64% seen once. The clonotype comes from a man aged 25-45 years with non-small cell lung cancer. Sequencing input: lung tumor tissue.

In DNA, the CDR3 is TGTGCCAGCGATAGGACAGGGAGCGGGAACGGGCAGTACTTC. Its protein is CASDRTGSGNGQYF. V is TRBV6-5 and J is TRBJ2-7; tentatively, D is TRBD1 (8 bases). CDR1 is MNHEY, CDR2 SVGAGI, per germline. The CDR3 consists of 14 residues. V was cut by 8 bases and J by 9 bases, with 23 bases left in between.